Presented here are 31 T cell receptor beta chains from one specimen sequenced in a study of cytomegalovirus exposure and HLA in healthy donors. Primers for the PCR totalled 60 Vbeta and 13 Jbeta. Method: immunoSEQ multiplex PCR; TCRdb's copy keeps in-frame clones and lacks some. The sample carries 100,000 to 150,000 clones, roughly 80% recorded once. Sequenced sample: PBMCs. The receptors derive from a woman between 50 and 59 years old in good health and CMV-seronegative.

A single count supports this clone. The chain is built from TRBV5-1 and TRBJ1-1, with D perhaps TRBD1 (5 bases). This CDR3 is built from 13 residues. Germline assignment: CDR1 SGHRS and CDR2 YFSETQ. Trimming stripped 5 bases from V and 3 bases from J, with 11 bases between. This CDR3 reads CASSGGGYTEAFF. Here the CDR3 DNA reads TGCGCCAGCAGTGGGGGGGGGTACACTGAAGCTTTCTTT. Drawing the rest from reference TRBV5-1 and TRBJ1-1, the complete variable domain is KAGVTQTPRYLIKTRGQQVTLSCSPISGHRSVSWYQQTPGQGLQFLFEYFSETQRNKGNFPGRFSGRQFSNSRSEMNVSTLELGDSALYLCASSGGGYTEAFFGQGTRLTVV.

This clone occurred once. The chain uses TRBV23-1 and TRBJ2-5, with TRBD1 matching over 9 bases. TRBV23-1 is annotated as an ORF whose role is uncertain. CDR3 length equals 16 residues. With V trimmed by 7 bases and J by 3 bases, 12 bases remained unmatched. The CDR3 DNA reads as TGCGCCAGCAAATCAATTAGTACAGGGGGCGAAGAGACCCAGTACTTC. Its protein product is CASKSISTGGEETQYF.

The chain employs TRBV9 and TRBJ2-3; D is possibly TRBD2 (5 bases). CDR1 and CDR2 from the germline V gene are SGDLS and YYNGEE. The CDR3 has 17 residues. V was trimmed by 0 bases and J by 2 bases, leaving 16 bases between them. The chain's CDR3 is CASSVDGGRVLTDTQYF. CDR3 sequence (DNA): TGTGCCAGCAGCGTAGATGGAGGACGGGTCCTCACAGATACGCAGTATTTT. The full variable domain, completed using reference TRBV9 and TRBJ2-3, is DSGVTQTPKHLITATGQRVTLRCSPRSGDLSVYWYQQSLDQGLQFLIQYYNGEERAKGNILERFSAQQFPDLHSELNLSSLELGDSALYFCASSVDGGRVLTDTQYFGPGTRLTVL.

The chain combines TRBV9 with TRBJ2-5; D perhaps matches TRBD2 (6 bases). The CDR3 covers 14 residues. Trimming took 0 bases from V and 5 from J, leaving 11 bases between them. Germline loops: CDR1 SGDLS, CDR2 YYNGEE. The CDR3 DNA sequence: TGTGCCAGCAGCGTAGGGGCGCTAGCGGAGACCCAGTACTTC. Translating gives CASSVGALAETQYF.

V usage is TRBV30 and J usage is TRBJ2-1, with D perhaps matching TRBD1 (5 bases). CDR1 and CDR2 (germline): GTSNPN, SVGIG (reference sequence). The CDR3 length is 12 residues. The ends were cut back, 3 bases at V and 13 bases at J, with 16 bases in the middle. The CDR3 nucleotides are TGTGCCTGGAGGCGTGGGGCAGAGGACCAGTTCTTC. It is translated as CAWRRGAEDQFF.

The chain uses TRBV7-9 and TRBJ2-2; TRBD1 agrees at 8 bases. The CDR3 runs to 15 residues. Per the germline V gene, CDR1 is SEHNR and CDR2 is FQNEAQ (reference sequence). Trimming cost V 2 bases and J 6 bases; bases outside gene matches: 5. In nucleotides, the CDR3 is TGTGCCAGCAGCTTAAAGGGACAGGAATCCGGGGAGCTGTTTTTT. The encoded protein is CASSLKGQESGELFF.

The CDR3 region has the DNA TGTGCCAGCAGTTTGTTGTCAGGACAGTCCTACGAGCAGTACTTC. Protein sequence: CASSLLSGQSYEQYF. The chain is built from TRBV28 and TRBJ2-5; D might be TRBD1 (6 bases). The J call is uncertain, as TRBJ2-7 better fits the DNA end. Germline V gene data show CDR1 as MDHEN and CDR2 as SYDVKM. The CDR3 length is 15 residues.

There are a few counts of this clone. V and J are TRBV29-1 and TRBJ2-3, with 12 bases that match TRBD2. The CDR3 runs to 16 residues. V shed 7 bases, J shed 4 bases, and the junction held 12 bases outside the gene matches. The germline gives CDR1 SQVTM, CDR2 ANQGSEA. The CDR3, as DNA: TGCAGCGGGAGGTCCCACTCTAGCGGGAGGGCAGATACGCAGTATTTT. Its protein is CSGRSHSSGRADTQYF.

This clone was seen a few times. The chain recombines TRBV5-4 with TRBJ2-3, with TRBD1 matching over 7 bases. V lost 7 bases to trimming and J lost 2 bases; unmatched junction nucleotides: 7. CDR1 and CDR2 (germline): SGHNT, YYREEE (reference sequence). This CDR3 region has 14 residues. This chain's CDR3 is CASSPGQLTDTQYF. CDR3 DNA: TGTGCCAGCTCACCGGGACAGCTCACAGATACGCAGTATTTT.

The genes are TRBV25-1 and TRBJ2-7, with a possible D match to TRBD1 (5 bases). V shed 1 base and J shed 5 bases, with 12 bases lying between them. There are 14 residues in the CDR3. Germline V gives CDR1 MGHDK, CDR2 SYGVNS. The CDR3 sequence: CASSESGKSHEQYF. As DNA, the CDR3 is TGTGCCAGCAGTGAATCAGGGAAATCCCACGAGCAGTACTTC.

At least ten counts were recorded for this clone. CDR3 DNA sequence: TGTGCCAGCAGCTTAAAAGCGGGAGAGTCCGGGGAGCTGTTTTTT. The encoded protein is CASSLKAGESGELFF. This chain links TRBV5-4 with TRBJ2-2; TRBD2 matches at 8 bases. The germline gives CDR1 SGHNT, CDR2 YYREEE (reference sequence). V was clipped by 2 bases and J by 6 bases; unmatched bases: 6. The CDR3 has 15 residues.

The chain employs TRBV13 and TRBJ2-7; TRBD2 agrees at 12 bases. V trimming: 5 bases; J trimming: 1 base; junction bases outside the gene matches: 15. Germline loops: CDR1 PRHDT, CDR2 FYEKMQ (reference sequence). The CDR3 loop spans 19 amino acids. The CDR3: CASSEGLAGPAGGSYEQYF. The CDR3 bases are TGTGCCAGCAGCGAGGGACTAGCGGGTCCCGCTGGGGGGTCCTACGAGCAGTACTTC.

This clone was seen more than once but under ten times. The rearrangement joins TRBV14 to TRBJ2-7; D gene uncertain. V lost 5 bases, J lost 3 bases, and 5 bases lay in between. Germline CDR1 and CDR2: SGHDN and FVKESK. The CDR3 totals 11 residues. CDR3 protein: CASSVFYEQYF. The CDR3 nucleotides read TGTGCCAGCAGCGTATTCTACGAGCAGTACTTC.

The CDR3 loop is CASSPPYAGGRGEQYF. As DNA, the CDR3 is TGTGCCAGCTCACCACCGTATGCGGGAGGGAGAGGAGAGCAGTACTTC. V is TRBV18 and J is TRBJ2-7; 9 bases match TRBD2. The CDR3 is 16 residues long. Germline CDR1 is KGHSH and CDR2 is LQKENI. Trimming cost V 0 bases and J 7 bases; bases outside gene matches: 10.

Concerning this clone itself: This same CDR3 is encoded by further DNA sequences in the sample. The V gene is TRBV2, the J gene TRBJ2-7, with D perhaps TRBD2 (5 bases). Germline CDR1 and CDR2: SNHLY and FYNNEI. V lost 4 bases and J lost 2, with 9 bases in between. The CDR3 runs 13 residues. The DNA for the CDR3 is TGTGCCAGCAGTGTTGGGGAGACCTACGAGCAGTACTTC. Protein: CASSVGETYEQYF.

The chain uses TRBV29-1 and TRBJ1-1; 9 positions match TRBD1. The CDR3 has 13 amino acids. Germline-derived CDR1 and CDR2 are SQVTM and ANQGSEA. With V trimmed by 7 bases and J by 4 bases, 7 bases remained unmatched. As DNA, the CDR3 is TGCAGCGCGATACAGGGGGCGGGCACTGAAGCTTTCTTT. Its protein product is CSAIQGAGTEAFF.

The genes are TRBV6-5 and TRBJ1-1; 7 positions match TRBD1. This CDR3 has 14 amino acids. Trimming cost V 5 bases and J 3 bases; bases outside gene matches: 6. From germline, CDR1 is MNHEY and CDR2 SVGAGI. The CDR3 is CASSDGQVHTEAFF. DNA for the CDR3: TGTGCCAGCAGTGACGGACAGGTGCACACTGAAGCTTTCTTT.

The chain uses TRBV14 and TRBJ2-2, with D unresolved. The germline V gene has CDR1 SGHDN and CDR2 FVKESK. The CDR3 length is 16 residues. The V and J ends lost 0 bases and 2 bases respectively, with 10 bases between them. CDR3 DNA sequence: TGTGCCAGCAGCCAAGATGGCGGAGTCAACACCGGGGAGCTGTTTTTT. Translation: CASSQDGGVNTGELFF.

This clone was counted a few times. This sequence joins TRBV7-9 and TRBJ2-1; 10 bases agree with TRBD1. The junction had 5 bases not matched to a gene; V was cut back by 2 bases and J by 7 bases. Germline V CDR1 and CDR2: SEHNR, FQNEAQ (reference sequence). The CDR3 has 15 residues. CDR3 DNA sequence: TGTGCCAGCAGCTTACGCGGGACAGGGGTAAATGAGCAGTTCTTC. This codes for CASSLRGTGVNEQFF.

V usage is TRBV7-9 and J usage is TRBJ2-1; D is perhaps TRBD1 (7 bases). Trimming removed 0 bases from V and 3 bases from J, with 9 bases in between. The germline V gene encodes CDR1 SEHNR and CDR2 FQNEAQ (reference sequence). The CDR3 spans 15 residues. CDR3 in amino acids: CASSLARDSYNEQFF. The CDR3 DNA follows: TGTGCCAGCAGCTTAGCGCGGGACAGCTACAATGAGCAGTTCTTC.

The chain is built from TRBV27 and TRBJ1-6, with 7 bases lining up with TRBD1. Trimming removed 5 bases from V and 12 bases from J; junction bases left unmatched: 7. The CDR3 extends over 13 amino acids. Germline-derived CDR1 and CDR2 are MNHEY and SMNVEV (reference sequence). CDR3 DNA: TGTGCCAGCAGTGAACGAGACAGGGAACCCCTCCACTTT. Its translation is CASSERDREPLHF.

For the CDR3, the DNA is TGCGCCAGCAGTGATAGAGACAGATCATCAGATACGCAGTATTTT. This gives the protein CASSDRDRSSDTQYF. The rearrangement uses TRBV10-1 and TRBJ2-3, with D possibly TRBD1 on 5 matching bases. V was clipped by 3 bases and J by 4 bases, with 14 bases between them. From germline, CDR1 is WNHNN and CDR2 SYGVQD (reference sequence). The CDR3 is made up of 15 amino acids.

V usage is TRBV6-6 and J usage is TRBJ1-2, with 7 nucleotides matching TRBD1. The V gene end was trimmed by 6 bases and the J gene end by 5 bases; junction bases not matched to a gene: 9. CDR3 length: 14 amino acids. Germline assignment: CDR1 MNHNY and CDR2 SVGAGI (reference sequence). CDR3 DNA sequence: TGTGCCAGCAGGAAGGGACAGCCCTATTATGGCTACACCTTC. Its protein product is CASRKGQPYYGYTF.

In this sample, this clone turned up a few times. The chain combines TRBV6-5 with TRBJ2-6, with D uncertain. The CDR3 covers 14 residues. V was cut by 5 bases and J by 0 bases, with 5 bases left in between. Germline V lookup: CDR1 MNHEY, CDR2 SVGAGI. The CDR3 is CASSEASGANVLTF. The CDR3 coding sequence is TGTGCCAGCAGTGAGGCCTCTGGGGCCAACGTCCTGACTTTC.

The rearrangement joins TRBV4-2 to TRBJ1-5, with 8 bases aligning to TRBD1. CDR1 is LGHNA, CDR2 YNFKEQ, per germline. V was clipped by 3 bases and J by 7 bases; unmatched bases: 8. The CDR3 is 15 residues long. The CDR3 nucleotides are TGTGCCAGCAGCCAGGGCGGACAGGGAGGGCAGCCCCAGCATTTT. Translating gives CASSQGGQGGQPQHF.

CDR3 bases: TGTGCCGGATCTAGCGGATTAAACACAGATACGCAGTATTTT. It specifies CAGSSGLNTDTQYF. V is TRBV5-4 and J is TRBJ2-3, with 7 bases fitting TRBD2. Trimming cost V 10 bases and J 2 bases; bases outside gene matches: 10. This CDR3 has 14 amino acids. Germline values: CDR1 SGHNT, CDR2 YYREEE (reference sequence). Looking up the rest from reference TRBV5-4 and TRBJ2-3 gives the full variable domain: ETGVTQSPTHLIKTRGQQVTLRCSSQSGHNTVSWYQQALGQGPQFIFQYYREEENGRGNFPPRFSGLQFPNYSSELNVNALELDDSALYLCAGSSGLNTDTQYFGPGTRLTVL.

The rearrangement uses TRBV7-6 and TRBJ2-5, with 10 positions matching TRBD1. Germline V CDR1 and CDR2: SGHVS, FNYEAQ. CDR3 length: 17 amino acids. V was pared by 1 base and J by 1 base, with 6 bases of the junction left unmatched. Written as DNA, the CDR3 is TGTGCCAGCAGCTTAGTAGGACGGGACAGGGGCCAAGAGACCCAGTACTTC. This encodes CASSLVGRDRGQETQYF.

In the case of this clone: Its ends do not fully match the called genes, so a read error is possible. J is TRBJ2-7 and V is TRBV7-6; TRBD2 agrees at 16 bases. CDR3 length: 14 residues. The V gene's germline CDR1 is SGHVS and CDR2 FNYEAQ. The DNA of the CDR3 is TGTGCCAGCAGCCCGGGACTAGCGGGAGGGCCACGGGGCTTC. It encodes CASSPGLAGGPRGF.

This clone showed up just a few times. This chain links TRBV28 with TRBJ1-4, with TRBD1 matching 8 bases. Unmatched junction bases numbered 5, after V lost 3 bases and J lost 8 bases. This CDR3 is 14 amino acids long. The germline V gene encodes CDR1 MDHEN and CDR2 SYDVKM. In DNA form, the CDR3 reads TGTGCCAGCAGTTTGGGGACAGGTGGGGAAAAACTGTTTTTT. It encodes CASSLGTGGEKLFF.

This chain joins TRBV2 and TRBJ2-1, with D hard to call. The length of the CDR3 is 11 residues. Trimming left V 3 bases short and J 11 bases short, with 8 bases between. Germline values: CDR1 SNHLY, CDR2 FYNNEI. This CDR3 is CASSDGLKQFF. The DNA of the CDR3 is TGTGCCAGCAGTGATGGGCTCAAGCAGTTCTTC.

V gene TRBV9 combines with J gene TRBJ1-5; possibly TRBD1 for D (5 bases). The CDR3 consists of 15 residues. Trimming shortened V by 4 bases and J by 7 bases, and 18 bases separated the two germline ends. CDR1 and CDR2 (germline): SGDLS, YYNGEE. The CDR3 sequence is CASSLGGEWGQPQHF. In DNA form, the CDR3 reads TGTGCCAGCAGCCTTGGCGGGGAATGGGGCCAGCCCCAGCATTTT.